This T cell receptor beta chain was sequenced during a study of CD4 T cells in relation to SARS-CoV-2 and coronaviruses. Study context: After 10 days of antigen culture, PBMC TCR beta CDR3s were sequenced. Convalescent patients had median age 38.5 years, range roughly 21 to 75.

This clone was seen only once. Antigen: not known. For around 11 days, 10^5 sorted CD4+ cells grew with T cell-depleted PBMCs and CEF. Measured with immunoSEQ multiplex PCR; TCRdb has only the in-frame clones, and not every one. Found here are some 37,000 clones, more than 60% of them singletons; the top ten hold about 2.5%. The source is an adult with COVID-19. Material for sequencing was memory CD4+ T cells from PBMCs, cultured in vitro.

CDR3 in DNA: TGTGCCAGCAGTTTAAGGTATAGAGATACGCAGTATTTT. It specifies CASSLRYRDTQYF. This chain uses TRBV27 with TRBJ2-3; D not certain. The germline CDR1 and CDR2 sequences are MNHEY and SMNVEV (reference sequence). The CDR3 consists of 13 residues. V was pared by 2 bases and J by 5 bases, with 8 bases between.